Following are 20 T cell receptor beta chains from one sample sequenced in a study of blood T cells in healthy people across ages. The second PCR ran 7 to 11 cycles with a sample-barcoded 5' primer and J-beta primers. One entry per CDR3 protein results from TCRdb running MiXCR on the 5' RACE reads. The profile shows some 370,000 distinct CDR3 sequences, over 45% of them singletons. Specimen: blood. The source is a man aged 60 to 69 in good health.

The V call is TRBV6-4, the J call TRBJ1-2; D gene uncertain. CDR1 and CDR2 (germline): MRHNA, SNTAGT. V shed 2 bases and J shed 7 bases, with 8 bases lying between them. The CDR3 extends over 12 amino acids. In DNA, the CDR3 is TGTGCCAGCAGTGACGGGCCACGTGGCTACACCTTC. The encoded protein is CASSDGPRGYTF.

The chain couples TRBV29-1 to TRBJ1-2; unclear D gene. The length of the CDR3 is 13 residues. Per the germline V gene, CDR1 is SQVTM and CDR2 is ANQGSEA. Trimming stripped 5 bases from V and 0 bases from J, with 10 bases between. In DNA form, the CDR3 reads TGCAGCGTTAACAAGGGCGCTAACTATGGCTACACCTTC. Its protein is CSVNKGANYGYTF.

CDR3 bases: TGCGCCAGCAGCCAAGATTGGGCTGATGGCTACACCTTC. Residues: CASSQDWADGYTF. The rearrangement uses TRBV4-3 and TRBJ1-2, with D uncertain. The length of the CDR3 is 13 residues. Per germline, CDR1 LGHNA and CDR2 YSLEER. The V and J ends lost 0 bases and 6 bases respectively, with 8 bases between them.

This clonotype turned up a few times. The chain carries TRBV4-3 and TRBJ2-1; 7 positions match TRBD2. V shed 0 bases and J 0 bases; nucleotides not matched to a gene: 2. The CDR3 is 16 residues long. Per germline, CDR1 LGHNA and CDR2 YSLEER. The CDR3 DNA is TGCGCCAGCAGCCAAGAGCGGGGGAGCTCCTACAATGAGCAGTTCTTC. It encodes CASSQERGSSYNEQFF.

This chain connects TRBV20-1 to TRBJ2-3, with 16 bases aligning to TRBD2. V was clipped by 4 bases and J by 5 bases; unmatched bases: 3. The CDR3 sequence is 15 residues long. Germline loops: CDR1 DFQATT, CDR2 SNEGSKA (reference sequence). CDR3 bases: TGCAGTGCTACCGGGACTAGCGGGGGGGGAGATACGCAGTATTTT. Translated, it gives CSATGTSGGGDTQYF.

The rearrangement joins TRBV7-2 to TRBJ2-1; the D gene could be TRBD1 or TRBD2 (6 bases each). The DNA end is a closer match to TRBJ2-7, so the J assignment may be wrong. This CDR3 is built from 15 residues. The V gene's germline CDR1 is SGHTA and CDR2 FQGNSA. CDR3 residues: CASSLWSGAYNEQYF. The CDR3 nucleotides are TGTGCCAGCAGCTTATGGTCGGGGGCTTACAATGAGCAGTACTTC.

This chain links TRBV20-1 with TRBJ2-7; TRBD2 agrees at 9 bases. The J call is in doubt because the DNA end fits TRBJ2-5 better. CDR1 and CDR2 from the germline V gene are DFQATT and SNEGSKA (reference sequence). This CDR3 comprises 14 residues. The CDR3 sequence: CSASVAGGSETQYF. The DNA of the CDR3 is TGCAGTGCTAGCGTCGCGGGGGGGTCGGAGACCCAGTACTTC.

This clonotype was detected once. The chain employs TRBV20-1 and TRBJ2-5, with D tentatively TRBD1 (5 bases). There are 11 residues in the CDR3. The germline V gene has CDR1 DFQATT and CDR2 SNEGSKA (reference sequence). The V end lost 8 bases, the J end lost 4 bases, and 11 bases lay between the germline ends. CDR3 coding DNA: TGCAGTCCTACAAGGGGAGAGACCCAGTACTTC. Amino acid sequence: CSPTRGETQYF.

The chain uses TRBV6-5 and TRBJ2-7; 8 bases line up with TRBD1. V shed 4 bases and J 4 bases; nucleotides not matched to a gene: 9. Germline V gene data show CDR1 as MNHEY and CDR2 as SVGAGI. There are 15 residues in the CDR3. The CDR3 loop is CASSLRTGTGYEQYF. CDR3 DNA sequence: TGTGCCAGCAGTTTAAGGACAGGGACTGGGTACGAGCAGTACTTC.

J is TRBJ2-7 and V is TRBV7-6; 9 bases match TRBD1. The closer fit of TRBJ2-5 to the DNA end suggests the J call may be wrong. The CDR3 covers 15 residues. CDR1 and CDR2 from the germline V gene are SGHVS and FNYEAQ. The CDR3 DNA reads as TGTGCCAGCAGCGATAACAGGGGGCGCGGGGAGACCCAGTACTTC. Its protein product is CASSDNRGRGETQYF.

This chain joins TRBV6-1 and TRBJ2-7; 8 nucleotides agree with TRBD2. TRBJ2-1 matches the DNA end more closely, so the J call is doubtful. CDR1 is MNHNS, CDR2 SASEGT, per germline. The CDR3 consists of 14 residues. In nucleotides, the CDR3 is TGTGCCAGCAGTGCCTGGGGGACTAGTTACTGGCAGTTCTTC. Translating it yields CASSAWGTSYWQFF.

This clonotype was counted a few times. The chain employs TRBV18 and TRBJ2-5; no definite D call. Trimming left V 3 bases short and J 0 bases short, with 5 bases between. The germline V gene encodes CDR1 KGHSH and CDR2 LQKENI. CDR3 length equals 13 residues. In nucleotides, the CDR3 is TGTGCCAGCTCACCTCTCGACCAAGAGACCCAGTACTTC. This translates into CASSPLDQETQYF.

CDR3 in amino acids: CSAATSPSETQYF. The CDR3 nucleotides are TGCAGTGCAGCTACTAGCCCCTCGGAGACCCAGTACTTC. The chain links TRBV20-1 to TRBJ2-5, with a possible D match to TRBD2 (6 bases). This CDR3 has 13 amino acids. Per germline, CDR1 DFQATT and CDR2 SNEGSKA (reference sequence). Trimming pared 6 bases from V and 5 bases from J, leaving 16 bases between.

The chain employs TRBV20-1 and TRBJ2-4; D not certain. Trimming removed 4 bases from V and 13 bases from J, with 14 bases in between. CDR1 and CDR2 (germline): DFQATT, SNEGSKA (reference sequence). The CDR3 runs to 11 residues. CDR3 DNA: TGCAGTGCTACCCTAGGGAAAGGGCAGTACTTC. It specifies CSATLGKGQYF.

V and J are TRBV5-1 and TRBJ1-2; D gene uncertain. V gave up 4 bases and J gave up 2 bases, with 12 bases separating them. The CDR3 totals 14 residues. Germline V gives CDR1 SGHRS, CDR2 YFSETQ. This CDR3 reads CASSGHEPNYGYTF. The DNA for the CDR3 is TGCGCCAGCAGCGGGCACGAGCCCAACTATGGCTACACCTTC.

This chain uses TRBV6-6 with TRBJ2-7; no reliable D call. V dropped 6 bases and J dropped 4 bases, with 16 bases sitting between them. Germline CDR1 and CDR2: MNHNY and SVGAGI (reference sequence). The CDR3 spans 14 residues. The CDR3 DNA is TGTGCCAGCAGCCCTGGGCGGAGTTGGTACGAGCAGTACTTC. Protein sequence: CASSPGRSWYEQYF.

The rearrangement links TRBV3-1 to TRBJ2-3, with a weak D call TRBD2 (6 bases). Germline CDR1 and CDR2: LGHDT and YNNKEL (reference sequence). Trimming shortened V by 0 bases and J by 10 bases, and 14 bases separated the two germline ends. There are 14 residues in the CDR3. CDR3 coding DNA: TGTGCCAGCAGCCAAGATGCTATCGGGGGTGCGCAGTATTTT. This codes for CASSQDAIGGAQYF.

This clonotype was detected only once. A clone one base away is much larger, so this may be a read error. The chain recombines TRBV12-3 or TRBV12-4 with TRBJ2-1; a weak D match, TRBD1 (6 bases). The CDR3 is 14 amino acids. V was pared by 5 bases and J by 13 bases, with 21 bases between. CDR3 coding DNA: TGTGCCAGCAGTCCTGGGGGCCGAGGGGAGACCCAGTTCTTC. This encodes CASSPGGRGETQFF.

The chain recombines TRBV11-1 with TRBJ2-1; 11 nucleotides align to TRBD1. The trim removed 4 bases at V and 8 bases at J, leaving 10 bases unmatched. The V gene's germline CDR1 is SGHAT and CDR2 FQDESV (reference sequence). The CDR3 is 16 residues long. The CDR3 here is CASSSLGQGAWDEQFF. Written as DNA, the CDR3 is TGTGCCAGCAGCTCTCTCGGACAGGGGGCTTGGGATGAGCAGTTCTTC.

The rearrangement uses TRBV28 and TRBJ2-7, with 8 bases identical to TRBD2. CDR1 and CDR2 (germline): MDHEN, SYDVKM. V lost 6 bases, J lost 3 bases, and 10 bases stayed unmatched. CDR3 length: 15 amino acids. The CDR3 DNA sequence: TGTGCCAGCAGCGACACTTGGACTAGCATCTACGAGCAGTACTTC. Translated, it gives CASSDTWTSIYEQYF.